The 9 T cell receptor beta chains in this list originate from one sample, sequenced in a study of tumor-infiltrating lymphocytes in primary liver carcinoma. Both RNA and DNA were isolated together from about 19-30 mg of bulk tissue that had not been sorted. Making TCR beta cDNA involved approximately 0.5 ug total RNA and a constant-region primer. Three nested multiplex PCR rounds, a slightly modified ARM-PCR method, built the TCR beta libraries. Running approximately 10 cycles apiece, the first two PCR rounds relied on TRBV1-TRBV30 forward primers together with a C-beta reverse primer. In TCRdb, the multiplex PCR reads were re-called with MiXCR into one record per CDR3 protein. This sample yields some 100,000 distinct CDR3 sequences, of which about 63% are seen a single time; 12% belongs to the top ten. The source material was liver tumor tissue from sampling region 2. As to subset: tumor region T2, inferior pole. These receptors were collected from a woman aged 60-75 years with primary liver carcinoma and hepatitis B virus infection.

Many counts were recorded for this clonotype. The chain uses TRBV12-3 or TRBV12-4 and TRBJ2-1, with no clear D. This CDR3 contains 13 residues. The germline V and J ends were trimmed by 4 bases and 10 bases, with 14 bases remaining between them. The CDR3 DNA reads as TGTGCCAGCAGTTCCCCATCAGCGTGGGAGCAGTTCTTC. As protein: CASSSPSAWEQFF.

This chain uses TRBV6-5 with TRBJ2-5; no clear D gene. The CDR3 spans 18 residues. Between the trimmed V and J ends, which lost 0 bases and 5 bases, there was a span of 22 bases. Looked up from germline, CDR1 is MNHEY and CDR2 is SVGAGI. CDR3 sequence (DNA): TGTGCCAGCAGTTACTCCGGGTCTAGTGGGATGGGAAAGGAGACCCAGTACTTC. Translation gives CASSYSGSSGMGKETQYF.

This clonotype has ten or more counts. The J gene is TRBJ2-1, the V gene TRBV6-1, with 7 nucleotides matching TRBD2. Trimming took 5 bases from V and 0 from J; bases not matched to a gene: 7. Germline V gives CDR1 MNHNS, CDR2 SASEGT. The CDR3 is 16 amino acids. The CDR3 nucleotides read TGTGCCAGCAGTCGGACTAGAGGCGTCTCCTACAATGAGCAGTTCTTC. Protein product: CASSRTRGVSYNEQFF.

The sample holds many counts of this clonotype. The V call is TRBV5-6, the J call TRBJ2-1; D gene ambiguous. V gave up 1 base and J gave up 9 bases, with 8 bases separating them. The CDR3 is 12 residues long. Germline loops: CDR1 SGHDT, CDR2 YYEEEE. The CDR3: CASSLIRGEQFF. For the CDR3, the DNA is TGTGCCAGCAGCTTGATTCGTGGTGAGCAGTTCTTC.

Concerning this clonotype: The junction departs from the called germline gene at one end, perhaps through a read error. The rearrangement links TRBV6-5 to TRBJ2-7; 9 nucleotides match TRBD2. From germline, CDR1 is MNHEY and CDR2 SVGAGI. This CDR3 contains 15 residues. This CDR3 is CTSSYWVAGVYEQYF. The CDR3 DNA reads as TGTACCAGCAGTTACTGGGTAGCGGGAGTGTACGAGCAGTACTTC.

The rearrangement joins TRBV30 to TRBJ2-3, with a possible D match to TRBD2 (6 bases). The CDR3 is made up of 13 amino acids. Trimming took 1 base from V and 1 from J, leaving 6 bases between them. Germline V CDR1 and CDR2: GTSNPN, SVGIG (reference sequence). The DNA of the CDR3 is TGTGCCTGGAGTGGGGACTGCACAGATACGCAGTATTTT. Translated, it gives CAWSGDCTDTQYF.

Of note for this clonotype: The conserved final phenylalanine or tryptophan is absent from the CDR3, which likely points to a read error. The chain uses TRBV5-1 and TRBJ2-1; the D gene could be TRBD1 or TRBD2 (7 bases each). This CDR3 is built from 15 residues. In germline, CDR1 is SGHRS, CDR2 YFSETQ. The CDR3 sequence: CTSSQTDREGNEQFS. CDR3 bases: TGCACCAGCAGCCAAACCGACAGGGAGGGGAATGAGCAGTTCTCC.

This clonotype showed up many times. V usage is TRBV29-1 and J usage is TRBJ1-5; D is perhaps TRBD1 (6 bases). Trimming stripped 4 bases from V and 3 bases from J, with 10 bases between. CDR3 length: 13 amino acids. Germline CDR1 SQVTM, CDR2 ANQGSEA. CDR3 in amino acids: CSVARDNNQPQHF. CDR3 bases: TGCAGCGTTGCACGGGACAACAATCAGCCCCAGCATTTT.

This clonotype showed up just a few times. The germline gene is not matched at one end of the junction; a read error may be the cause. The chain uses TRBV11-2 and TRBJ2-2; TRBD2 matches 10 bases. The germline V gene has CDR1 SGHAT and CDR2 FQNNGV. The CDR3 length is 16 residues. For the CDR3, the DNA is TGTGCCAGCAGCTTATTAACTAGCGGGATAACCGGTGAGCTGTTTTTT. It yields the protein CASSLLTSGITGELFF.